This T cell receptor (beta chain) came from a study of blood T cell repertoires in COVID-19 (dated by TCRdb to the early 2020s). In terms of the full investigation: Samples from collaborators originated in the United States, Italy and Spain and spanned both the acute and convalescent phases of COVID-19. The material from the prospective study consisted of cDNA or gDNA derived from T cells, B-cell-depleted T cells, or PBMCs. Subjects who had been exposed to COVID-19, were actively infected with it, or had recovered from it provided the deeply sampled blood TCRbeta repertoires that made up the dataset. The repertoires were released in a freely available public database meant as a resource for research on the immune response to SARS-CoV-2. The samples were drawn from two sources: the first 160 participants of the ongoing ImmuneRACE study, and fewer than 1,500 subjects contributed by 6 global collaborators. The sample metadata nearly always contained a de-identified subject ID, COVID-19 status, age in years and sex. Where available, HLA class I and class II types were obtained from metadata supplied by the sample provider rather than from assay-based typing. Beyond this particular receptor, the publication reports: The amount of clinical and demographic metadata varied by source and participant and was provided uncurated.

For this clone: No cognate antigen has been identified for it. Within one base of it there is no much larger clone, and no base qualities were kept.

Its CDR3 holds 15 amino acids, cysteine through phenylalanine. Of the read, only the CDR3 DNA is kept; its 45 bases are in frame from base 1. CDR1 and CDR2 (LGHNA, YNFKEQ) derive from the germline V gene. Trimming at the junction amounts to 6 bases on V and 0 bases on J, and the germline ends lie 12 bases apart. Whole blood was collected in K2EDTA tubes by collaborating institutions according to the institutions' own protocols. For TCRbeta analysis, collaborator samples were shipped as frozen whole blood, as isolated PBMCs, or as DNA extracted from either sample type. TCRbeta CDR3 regions were amplified from genomic DNA using the immunoSEQ Assay, a bias-controlled multiplex PCR. For the original study's pipeline: Nucleated cell counts per sample were estimated from amplification of reference gene primers within the assay. To quantify the absolute abundance of each unique TCRbeta CDR3 rearrangement, sequence reads were collapsed and filtered. Productive Simpson clonality was computed per sample as the square root of Simpson's diversity index over productive rearrangements. Not all clones reach the TCRdb copy of this immuneACCESS table, which keeps in-frame sequences only. Checked studies attribute under half of the gap to unresolved V genes and leave the rest unexplained. That table supplies the V and J calls and clone size; D and trimming were determined from the DNA. The sample data list about 320,000 clones, and around 82% of these were observed just once. The top ten clones comprise 1.2% of the sample.

The chain was built from TRBV4-2 and TRBJ1-5, and the D gene may be TRBD1, 6 bases matching. This TCR derives from a woman in her fifties or sixties with acute or convalescent COVID-19. Material: peripheral blood. CDR3 loop: CASRPDRYSNQPQHF. The nucleotides are TGTGCCAGCAGACCTGACAGGTATAGCAATCAGCCCCAGCATTTT.